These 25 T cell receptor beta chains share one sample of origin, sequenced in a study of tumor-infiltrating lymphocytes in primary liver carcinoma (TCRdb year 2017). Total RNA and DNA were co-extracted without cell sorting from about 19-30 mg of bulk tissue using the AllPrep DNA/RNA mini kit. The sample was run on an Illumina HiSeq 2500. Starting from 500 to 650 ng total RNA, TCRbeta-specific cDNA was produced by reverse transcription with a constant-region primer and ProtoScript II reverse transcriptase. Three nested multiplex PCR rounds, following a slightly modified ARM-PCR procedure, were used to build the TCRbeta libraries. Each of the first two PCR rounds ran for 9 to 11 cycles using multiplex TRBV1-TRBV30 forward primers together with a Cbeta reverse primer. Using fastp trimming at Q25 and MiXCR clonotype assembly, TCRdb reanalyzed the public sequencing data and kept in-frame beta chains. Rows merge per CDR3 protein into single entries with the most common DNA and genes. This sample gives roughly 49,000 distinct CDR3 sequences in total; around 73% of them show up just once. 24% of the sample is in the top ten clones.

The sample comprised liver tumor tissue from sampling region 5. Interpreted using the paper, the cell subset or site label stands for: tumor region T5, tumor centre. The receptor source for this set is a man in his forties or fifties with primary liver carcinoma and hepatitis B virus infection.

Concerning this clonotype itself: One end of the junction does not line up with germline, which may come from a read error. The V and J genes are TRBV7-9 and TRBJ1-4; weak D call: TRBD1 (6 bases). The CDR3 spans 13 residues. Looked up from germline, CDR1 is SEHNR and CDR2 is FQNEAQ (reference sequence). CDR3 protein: CASSSTGMGKLFF. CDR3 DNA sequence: TGTGCCAGCAGCTCCACAGGGATGGGAAAACTGTTTTTC.

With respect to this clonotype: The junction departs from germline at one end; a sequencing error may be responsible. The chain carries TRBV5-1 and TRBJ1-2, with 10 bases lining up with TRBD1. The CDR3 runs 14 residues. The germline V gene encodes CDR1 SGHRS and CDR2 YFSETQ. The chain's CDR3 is CASSPWTGGDGNTF. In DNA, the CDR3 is TGTGCCAGCAGCCCTTGGACAGGGGGTGATGGCAACACCTTC.

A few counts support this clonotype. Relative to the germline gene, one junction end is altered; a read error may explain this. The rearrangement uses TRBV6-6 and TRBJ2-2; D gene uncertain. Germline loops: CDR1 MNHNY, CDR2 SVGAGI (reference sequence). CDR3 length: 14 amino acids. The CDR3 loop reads CVSSYSPFSGELFF. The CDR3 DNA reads TGTGTCAGCAGTTACTCGCCGTTCTCTGGGGAGCTGTTTTTT.

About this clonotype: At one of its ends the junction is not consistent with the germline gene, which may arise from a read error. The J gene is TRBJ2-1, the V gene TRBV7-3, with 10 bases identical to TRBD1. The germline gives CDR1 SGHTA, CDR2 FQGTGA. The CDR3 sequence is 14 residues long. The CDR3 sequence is CASSPGTGVIEQFF. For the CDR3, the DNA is TGTGCCAGCAGCCCCGGGACAGGGGTCATTGAGCAGTTTTTC.

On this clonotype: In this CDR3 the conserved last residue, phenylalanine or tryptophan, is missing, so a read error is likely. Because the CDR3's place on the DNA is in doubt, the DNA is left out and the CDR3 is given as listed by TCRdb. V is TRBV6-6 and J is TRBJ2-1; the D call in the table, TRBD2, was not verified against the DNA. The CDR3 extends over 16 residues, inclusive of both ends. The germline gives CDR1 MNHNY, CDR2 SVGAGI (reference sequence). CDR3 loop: CASSYQGGGPGNELFI.

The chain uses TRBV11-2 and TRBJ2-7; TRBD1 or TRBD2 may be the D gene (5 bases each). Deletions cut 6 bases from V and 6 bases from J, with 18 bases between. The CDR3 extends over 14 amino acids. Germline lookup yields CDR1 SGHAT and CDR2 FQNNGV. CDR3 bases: TGTGCCAGCAGTTTAAGGGACGCTGCCTGCGAGCAGTACTTC. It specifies CASSLRDAACEQYF.

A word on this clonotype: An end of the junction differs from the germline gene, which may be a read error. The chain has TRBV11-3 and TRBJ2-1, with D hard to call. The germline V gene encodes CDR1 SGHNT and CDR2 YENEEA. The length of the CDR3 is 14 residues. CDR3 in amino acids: CASSFADPYNEQLF. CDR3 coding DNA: TGTGCCAGCAGCTTCGCCGACCCCTACAATGAGCAGCTCTTT.

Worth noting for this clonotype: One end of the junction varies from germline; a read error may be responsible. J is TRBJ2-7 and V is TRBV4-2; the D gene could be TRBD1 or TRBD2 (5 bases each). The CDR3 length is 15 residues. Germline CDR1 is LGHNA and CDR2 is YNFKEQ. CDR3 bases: TGTGCCAGGAGCCAAGGGTCAGCGGACAAGCTCGAGCAGTACTTC. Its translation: CARSQGSADKLEQYF.

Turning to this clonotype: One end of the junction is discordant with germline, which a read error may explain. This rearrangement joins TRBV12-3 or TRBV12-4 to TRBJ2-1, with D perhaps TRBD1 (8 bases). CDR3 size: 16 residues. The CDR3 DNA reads TGTACCACCAGACAGGGGTGGGCGGGAGATTCTAATGAGCAATTCTTC. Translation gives CTTRQGWAGDSNEQFF.

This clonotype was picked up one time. CDR3: CASSLGTGLNEKLFF. In DNA form, the CDR3 reads TGTGCCAGTAGCCTCGGGACAGGGCTAAATGAAAAACTGTTTTTT. The chain links TRBV11-2 to TRBJ1-4; TRBD1 matches 9 bases. Losses at the gene ends were 9 bases for V and 5 bases for J; bases not matched to a gene: 10. CDR3 size: 15 residues. Per the germline V gene, CDR1 is SGHAT and CDR2 is FQNNGV.

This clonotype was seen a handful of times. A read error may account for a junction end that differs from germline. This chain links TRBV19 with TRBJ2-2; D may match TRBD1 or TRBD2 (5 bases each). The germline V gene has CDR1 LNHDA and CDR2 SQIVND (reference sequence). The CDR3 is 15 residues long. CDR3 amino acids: CASSIQRTSTGELSF. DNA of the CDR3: TGTGCCAGTAGTATCCAGCGGACATCCACTGGGGAGCTGTCTTTT. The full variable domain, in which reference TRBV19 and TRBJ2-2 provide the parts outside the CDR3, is DGGITQSPKYLFRKEGQNVTLSCEQNLNHDAMYWYRQDPGQGLRLIYYSQIVNDFQKGDIAEGYSVSREKKESFPLTVTSAQKNPTAFYLCASSIQRTSTGELSFGEGSRLTVL.

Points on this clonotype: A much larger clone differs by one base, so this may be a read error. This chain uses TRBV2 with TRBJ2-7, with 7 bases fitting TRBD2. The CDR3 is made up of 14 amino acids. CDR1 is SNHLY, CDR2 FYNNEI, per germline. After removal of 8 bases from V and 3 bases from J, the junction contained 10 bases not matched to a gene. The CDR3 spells CASGRDGGDYEQYF. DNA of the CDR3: TGTGCCAGCGGGAGGGACGGGGGAGACTACGAGCAGTACTTC. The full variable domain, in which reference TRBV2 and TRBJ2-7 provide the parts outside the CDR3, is EPEVTQTPSHQVTQMGQEVILRCVPISNHLYFYWYRQILGQKVEFLVSFYNNEISEKSEIFDDQFSVERPDGSNFTLKIRSTKLEDSAMYFCASGRDGGDYEQYFGPGTRLTVT.

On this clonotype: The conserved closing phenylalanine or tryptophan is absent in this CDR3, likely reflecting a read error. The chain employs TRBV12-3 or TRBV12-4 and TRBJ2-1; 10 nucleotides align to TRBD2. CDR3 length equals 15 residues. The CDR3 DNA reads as TGTGCCAGGAGTTTACAAGCGGGAGGGCCCCATCAGCAGTTCCTC. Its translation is CARSLQAGGPHQQFL.

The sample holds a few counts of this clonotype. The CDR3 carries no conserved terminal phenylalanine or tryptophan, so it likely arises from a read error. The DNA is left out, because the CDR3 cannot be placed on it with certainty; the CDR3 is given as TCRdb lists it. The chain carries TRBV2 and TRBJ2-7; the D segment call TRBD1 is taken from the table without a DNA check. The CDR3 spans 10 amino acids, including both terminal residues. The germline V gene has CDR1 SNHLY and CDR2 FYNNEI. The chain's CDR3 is CASGAYEQYY.

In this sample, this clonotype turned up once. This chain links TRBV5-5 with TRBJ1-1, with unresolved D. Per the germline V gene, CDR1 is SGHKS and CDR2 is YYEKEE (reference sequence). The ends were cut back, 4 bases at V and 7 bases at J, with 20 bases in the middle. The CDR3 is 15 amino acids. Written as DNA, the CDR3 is TGTGCCAGCAGCCATGATGGTGAGCGATACATTGAAGCTTTCTTT. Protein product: CASSHDGERYIEAFF.

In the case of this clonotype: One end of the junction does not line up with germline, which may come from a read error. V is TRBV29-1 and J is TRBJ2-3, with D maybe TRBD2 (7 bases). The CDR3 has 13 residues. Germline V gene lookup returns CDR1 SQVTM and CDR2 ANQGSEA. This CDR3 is CSVRTGGRDTQYF. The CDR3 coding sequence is TGTAGCGTCAGGACGGGGGGCAGAGATACGCAGTATTTT.

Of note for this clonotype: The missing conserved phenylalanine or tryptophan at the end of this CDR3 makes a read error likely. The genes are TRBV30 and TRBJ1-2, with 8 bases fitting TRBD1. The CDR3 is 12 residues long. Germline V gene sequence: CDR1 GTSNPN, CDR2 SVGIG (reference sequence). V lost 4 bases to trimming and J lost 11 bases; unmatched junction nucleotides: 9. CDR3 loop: CAWTWDRLSYTS. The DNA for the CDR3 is TGTGCCTGGACCTGGGACAGGCTCAGTTACACCTCC.

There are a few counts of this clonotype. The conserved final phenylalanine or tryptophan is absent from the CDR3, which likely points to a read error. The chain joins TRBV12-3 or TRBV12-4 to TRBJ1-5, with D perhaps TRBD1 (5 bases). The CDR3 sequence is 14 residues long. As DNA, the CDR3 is TGTGCCACCAGTTTCTCGGGGCCCAATCAGCCCCAGCATTCT. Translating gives CATSFSGPNQPQHS.

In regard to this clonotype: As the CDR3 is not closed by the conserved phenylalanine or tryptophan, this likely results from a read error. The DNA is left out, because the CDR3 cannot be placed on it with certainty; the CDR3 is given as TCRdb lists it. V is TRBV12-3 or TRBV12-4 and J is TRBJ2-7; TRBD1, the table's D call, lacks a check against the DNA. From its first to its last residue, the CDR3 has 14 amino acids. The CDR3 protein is CASSSRSDSYEQYL.

This CDR3 is CASRKVSEQGEAFF. Here the CDR3 DNA reads TGTGCCAGCAGAAAAGTCTCCGAACAGGGAGAAGCTTTCTTT. J is TRBJ1-1 and V is TRBV7-2; possibly TRBD1 for D (6 bases). Trimming removed 6 bases from V and 8 bases from J, with 19 bases in between. Germline V CDR1 and CDR2: SGHTA, FQGNSA. The CDR3 runs to 14 residues.

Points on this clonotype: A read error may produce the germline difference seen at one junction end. CDR3 nucleotide sequence: TGTGCCGGCAGCTCTCCTGGGACTAGCGGGACCAAAAACATTAAGTACTTC. This sequence encodes CAGSSPGTSGTKNIKYF. The rearrangement links TRBV11-1 to TRBJ2-4, with 13 bases identical to TRBD2. The CDR3 consists of 17 residues. Germline V gives CDR1 SGHAT, CDR2 FQDESV (reference sequence). The whole variable domain, filled in from reference TRBV11-1 and TRBJ2-4, reads EAEVAQSPRYKITEKSQAVAFWCDPISGHATLYWYRQILGQGPELLVQFQDESVVDDSQLPKDRFSAERLKGVDSTLKIQPAELGDSAMYLCAGSSPGTSGTKNIKYFGAGTRLSVL.

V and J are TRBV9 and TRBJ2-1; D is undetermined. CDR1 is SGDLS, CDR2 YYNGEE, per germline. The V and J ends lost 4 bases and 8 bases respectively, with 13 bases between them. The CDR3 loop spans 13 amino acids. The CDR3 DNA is TGTGCCAGCAGCCCAGCCGCGGAAGATGAGCAGTTCTTC. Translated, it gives CASSPAAEDEQFF.

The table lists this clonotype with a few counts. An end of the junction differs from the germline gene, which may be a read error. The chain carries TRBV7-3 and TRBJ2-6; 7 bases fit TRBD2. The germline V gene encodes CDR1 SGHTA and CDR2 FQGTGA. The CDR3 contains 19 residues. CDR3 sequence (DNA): TGTGCCAGCAGCTTAACGAGCGGGGCCCCCTTCTCTGGGGCCAACGTCCTGGCTTTC. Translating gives CASSLTSGAPFSGANVLAF.

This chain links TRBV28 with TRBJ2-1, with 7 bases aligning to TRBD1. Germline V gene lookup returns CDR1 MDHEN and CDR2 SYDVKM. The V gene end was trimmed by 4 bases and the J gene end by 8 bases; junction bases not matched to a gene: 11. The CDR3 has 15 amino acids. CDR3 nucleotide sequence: TGTGCCAGCAGTTCCTCTCAGAGGGGACAGCATGAGCAGTTCTTC. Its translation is CASSSSQRGQHEQFF.

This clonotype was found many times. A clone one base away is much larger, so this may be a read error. CDR3 nucleotides: TGCGCCAGCAGCCCGACGGGACTAGCTGAGCAGTTCTTC. As protein: CASSPTGLAEQFF. This chain links TRBV5-1 with TRBJ2-1; 9 bases line up with TRBD2. The trim removed 4 bases at V and 9 bases at J, leaving 5 bases unmatched. Germline-derived CDR1 and CDR2 are SGHRS and YFSETQ. This CDR3 spans 13 amino acids.